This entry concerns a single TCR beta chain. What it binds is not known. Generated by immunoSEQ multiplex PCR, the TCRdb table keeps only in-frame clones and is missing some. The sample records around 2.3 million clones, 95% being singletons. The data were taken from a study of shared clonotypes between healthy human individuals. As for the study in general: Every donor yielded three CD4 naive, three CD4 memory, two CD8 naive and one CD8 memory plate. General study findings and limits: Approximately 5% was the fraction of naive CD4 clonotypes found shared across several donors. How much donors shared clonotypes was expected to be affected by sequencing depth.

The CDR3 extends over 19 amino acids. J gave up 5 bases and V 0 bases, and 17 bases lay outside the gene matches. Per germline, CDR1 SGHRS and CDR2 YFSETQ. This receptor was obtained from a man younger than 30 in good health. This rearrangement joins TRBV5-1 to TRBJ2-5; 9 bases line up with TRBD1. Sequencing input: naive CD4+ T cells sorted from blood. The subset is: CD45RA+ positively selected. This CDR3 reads CASSLVSPGQGRNRETQYF. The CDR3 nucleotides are TGCGCCAGCAGCTTGGTTTCCCCGGGACAGGGTAGAAACCGGGAGACCCAGTACTTC.